This T cell receptor beta chain stems from a study of blood T cell repertoires in COVID-19 (TCRdb year 2020). Concerning the study at large: Collaborator samples came from the United States, Italy and Spain and covered acute and convalescent phases of COVID-19. Where available, HLA class I and class II types were taken from metadata supplied by the sample provider and were not determined by assay-based typing. The prospective study material was composed of cDNA or gDNA derived from T cells, B-cell-depleted T cells, or PBMCs. Samples were obtained from the ongoing ImmuneRACE study (first 160 participants) and from roughly 1,300 subjects provided by 6 global collaborators. Nearly every sample came with metadata listing a de-identified subject ID, COVID-19 status, age in years and sex. Subjects who had been exposed to COVID-19, were actively infected with it, or had recovered from it provided the deeply sampled blood TCRbeta repertoires that made up the dataset. The repertoires were released in a freely available public database meant as a resource for research on the immune response to SARS-CoV-2. What the study reported, not specific to this receptor: The amount of clinical and demographic metadata varied by source and participant and was provided uncurated.

Note on this clone: Its antigen is not yet known. Base qualities are missing; no much larger clone stands one base away.

V gives up 3 bases and J gives up 4 bases, and the segment between their germline ends measures 14 bases. From a lookup of the germline V gene, CDR1 and CDR2 are SGHRS and YFSETQ. Including cysteine and valine, the CDR3 has 14 amino acids. CDR3 DNA is the only sequence kept; it has 42 bases, read in frame from the first base. TCRbeta CDR3 regions were amplified from genomic DNA by means of the immunoSEQ Assay, a bias-controlled multiplex PCR. In the authors' own workflow: Nucleated cell counts per sample were estimated from amplification of reference gene primers within the assay. To quantify the absolute abundance of each unique TCRbeta CDR3 rearrangement, sequence reads were collapsed and filtered. For each sample, productive Simpson clonality was calculated as the square root of Simpson's diversity index across productive rearrangements. TCRdb's version of the immuneACCESS table is confined to in-frame rearrangements and falls short of the full clone set. An unresolved V gene accounts for under half of the shortfall where checked; the remainder is of unknown origin. The DNA was the basis for D and trimming; V, J and clone size are from that table. The sample contains 50,000 or so clones, 80% to 90% of them found a single time. The ten most abundant clones make up roughly 15% of the sample.

Whole blood was collected in K2EDTA tubes by collaborating institutions according to the institutions' own protocols. For TCRbeta analysis, collaborators shipped samples as frozen whole blood, isolated PBMCs, or DNA extracted from either of those sample types. The chain was built from TRBV5-1 and TRBJ2-7, with no confidently assigned D gene. This clonotype was obtained from a man in his 70s with acute or convalescent COVID-19. The sample comprised peripheral blood. CDR3 reads: CASSSDSGRYEQYV. The sequence in DNA is TGCGCCAGCAGCTCGGATTCAGGTCGGTACGAGCAGTACGTC.